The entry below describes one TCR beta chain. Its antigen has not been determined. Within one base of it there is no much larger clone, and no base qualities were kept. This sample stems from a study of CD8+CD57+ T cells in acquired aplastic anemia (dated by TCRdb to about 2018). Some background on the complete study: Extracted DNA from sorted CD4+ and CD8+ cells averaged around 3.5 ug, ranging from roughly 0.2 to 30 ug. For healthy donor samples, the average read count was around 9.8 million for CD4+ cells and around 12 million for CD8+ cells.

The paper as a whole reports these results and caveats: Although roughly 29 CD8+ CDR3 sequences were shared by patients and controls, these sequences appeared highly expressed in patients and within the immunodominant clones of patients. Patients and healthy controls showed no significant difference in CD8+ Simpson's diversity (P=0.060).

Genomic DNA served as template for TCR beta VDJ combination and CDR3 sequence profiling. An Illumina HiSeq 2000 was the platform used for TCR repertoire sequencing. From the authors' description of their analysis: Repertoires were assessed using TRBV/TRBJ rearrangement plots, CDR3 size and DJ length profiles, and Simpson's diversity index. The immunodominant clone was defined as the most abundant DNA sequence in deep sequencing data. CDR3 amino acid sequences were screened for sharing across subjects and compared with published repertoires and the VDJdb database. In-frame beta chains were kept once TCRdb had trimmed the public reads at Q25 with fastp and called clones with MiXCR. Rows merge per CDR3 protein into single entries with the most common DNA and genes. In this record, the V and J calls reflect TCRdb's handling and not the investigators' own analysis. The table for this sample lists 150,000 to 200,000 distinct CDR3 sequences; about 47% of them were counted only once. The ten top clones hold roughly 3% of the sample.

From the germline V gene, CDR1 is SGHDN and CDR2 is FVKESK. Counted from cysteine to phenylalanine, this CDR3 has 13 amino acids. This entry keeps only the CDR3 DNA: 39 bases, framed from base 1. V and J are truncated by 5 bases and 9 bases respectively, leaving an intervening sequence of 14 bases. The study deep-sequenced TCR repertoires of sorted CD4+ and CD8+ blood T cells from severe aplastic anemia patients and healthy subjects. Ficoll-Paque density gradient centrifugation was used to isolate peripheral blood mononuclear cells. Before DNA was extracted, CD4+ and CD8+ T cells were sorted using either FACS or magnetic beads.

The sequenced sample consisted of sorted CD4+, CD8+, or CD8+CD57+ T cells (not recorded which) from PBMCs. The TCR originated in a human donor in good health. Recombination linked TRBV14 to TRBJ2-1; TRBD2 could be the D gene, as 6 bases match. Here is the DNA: TGTGCCAGCAGCGTCCAGCGGGTGGGTGAGCAGTTCTTC. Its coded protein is CASSVQRVGEQFF.